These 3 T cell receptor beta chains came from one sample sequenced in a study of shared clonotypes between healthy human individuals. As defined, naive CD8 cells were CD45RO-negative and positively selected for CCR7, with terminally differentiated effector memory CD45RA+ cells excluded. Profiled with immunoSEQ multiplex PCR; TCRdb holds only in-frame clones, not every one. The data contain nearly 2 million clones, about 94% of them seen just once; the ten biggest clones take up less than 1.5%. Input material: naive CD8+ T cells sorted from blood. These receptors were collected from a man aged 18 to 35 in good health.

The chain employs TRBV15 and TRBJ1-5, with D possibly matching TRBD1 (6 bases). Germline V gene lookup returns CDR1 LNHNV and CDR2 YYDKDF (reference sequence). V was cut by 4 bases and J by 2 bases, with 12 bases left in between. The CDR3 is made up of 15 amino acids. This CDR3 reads CATSTHRAGNQPQHF. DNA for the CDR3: TGTGCCACCAGCACCCACAGGGCCGGCAATCAGCCCCAGCATTTT.

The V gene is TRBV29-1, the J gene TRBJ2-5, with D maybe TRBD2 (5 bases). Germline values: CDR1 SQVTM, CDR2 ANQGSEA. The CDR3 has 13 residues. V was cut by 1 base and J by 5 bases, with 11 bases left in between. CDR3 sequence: CSVEGTSGETQYF. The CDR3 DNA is TGCAGCGTTGAAGGGACCTCGGGGGAGACCCAGTACTTC.

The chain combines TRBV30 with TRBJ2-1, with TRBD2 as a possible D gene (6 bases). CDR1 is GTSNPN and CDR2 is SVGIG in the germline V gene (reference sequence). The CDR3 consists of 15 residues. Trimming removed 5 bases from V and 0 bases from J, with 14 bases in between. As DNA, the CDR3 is TGTGCCTGGGATGGGGGGTCTCTCTCCTACAATGAGCAGTTCTTC. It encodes CAWDGGSLSYNEQFF.